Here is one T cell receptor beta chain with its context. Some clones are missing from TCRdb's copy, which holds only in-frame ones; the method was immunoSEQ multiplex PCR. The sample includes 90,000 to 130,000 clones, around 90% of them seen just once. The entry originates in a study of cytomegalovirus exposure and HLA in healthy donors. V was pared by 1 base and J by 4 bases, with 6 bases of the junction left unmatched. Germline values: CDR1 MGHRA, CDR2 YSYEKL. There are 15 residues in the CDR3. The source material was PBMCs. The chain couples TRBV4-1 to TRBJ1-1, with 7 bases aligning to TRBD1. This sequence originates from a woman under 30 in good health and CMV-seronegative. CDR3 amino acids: CASSQAGGLGTEAFF. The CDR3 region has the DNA TGCGCCAGCAGCCAAGCAGGGGGGTTGGGCACTGAAGCTTTCTTT.